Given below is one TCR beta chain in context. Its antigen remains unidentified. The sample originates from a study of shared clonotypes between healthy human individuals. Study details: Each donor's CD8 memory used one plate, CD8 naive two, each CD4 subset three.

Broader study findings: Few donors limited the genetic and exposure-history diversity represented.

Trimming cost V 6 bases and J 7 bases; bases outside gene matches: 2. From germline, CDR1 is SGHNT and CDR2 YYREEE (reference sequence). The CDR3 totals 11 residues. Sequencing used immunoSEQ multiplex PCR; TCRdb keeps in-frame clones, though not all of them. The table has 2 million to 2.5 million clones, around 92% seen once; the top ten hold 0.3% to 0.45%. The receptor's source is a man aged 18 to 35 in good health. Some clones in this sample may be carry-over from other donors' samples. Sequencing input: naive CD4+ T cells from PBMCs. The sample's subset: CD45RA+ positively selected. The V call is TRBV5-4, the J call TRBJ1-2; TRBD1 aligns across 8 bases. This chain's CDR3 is CASIGQGGYTF. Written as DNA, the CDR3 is TGTGCCAGCATTGGACAGGGTGGCTACACCTTC.